This entry features one T cell receptor (beta chain) sequence. What antigen it recognizes has not been identified. No quality values exist for individual bases; no much larger clone is one base distant. These data originate in a study of Ad26.COV2.S vaccination and SARS-CoV-2 variants (dated by TCRdb to about 2021). About the investigation overall: Vaccine-arm donors were drawn from COV1001, a multicentre, randomized, double-blind, placebo-controlled phase I-IIa trial of Ad26.COV2.S in healthy adults. Ad26.COV2.S was administered intramuscularly at 5 x 10^10 or 1 x 10^11 viral particles, either as a single shot or as two shots given 56 days apart. TCRbeta repertoire sequencing was used to assess the specificity and breadth of SARS-CoV-2-reactive T cell receptors after Ad26.COV2.S vaccination. A total of approximately 32 samples were included in the TCR-sequenced set, comprising approximately 20 Ad26.COV2.S vaccine recipients, 5 placebo recipients and 8 SARS-CoV-2 convalescent individuals. Trial participants were randomized into five groups of five, in which low-dose or high-dose Ad26.COV2.S was given once or twice, or placebo was given on both occasions. Blinding of investigators to trial group allocation was maintained during experiments and outcome assessment. On the study overall, not on this receptor specifically: Ad26.COV2.S recipients had higher spike-specific TCR breadth than placebo recipients (P = 0.0014). Non-spike TCR breadth was comparable between vaccine and placebo recipients, consistent with the vaccine containing only spike. The authors noted that the TCR breadth and depth analyses may have underestimated total T cell responses. The study was not powered for comparison of responses between vaccine doses or regimens. After vaccination, substantial breadth of spike-specific CD8+ and CD4+ T cell responses was reported.

Explained via the paper, the treatment or condition label denotes: about 20 received Ad26.COV2.S at low or high dose, single or two shots; several received placebo; per-sample allocation not given. For vaccine and placebo recipients, repertoires were sequenced using samples collected on day 63 after the first injection. Between 29 July and 7 August 2020, Cohort 1b enrolled 20 to 30 adults aged 18-55 years at one site in Boston, USA. Ad26.COV2.S was a replication-incompetent adenovirus type 26 vector expressing a prefusion-stabilized SARS-CoV-2 spike protein from the original Wuhan strain. The immunoSEQ Assay was the method used to sequence TCRbeta CDR3 regions. After extraction, genomic DNA underwent amplification by bias-controlled multiplex PCR, followed by high-throughput sequencing. From the authors' description of their analysis: To quantify the absolute abundance of every unique TCRbeta CDR3 region, sequences were collapsed and filtered. T cell fraction was estimated by normalization of TCRbeta template counts to usable DNA, with usable DNA being measured through amplification of reference genes present in all nucleated cells. Repertoire TCRs were annotated as SARS-CoV-2-specific by exact matching of V gene, CDR3 amino acid sequence and J gene to a known reactive TCR set. MIRA supplied the reference SARS-CoV-2 TCR set, which was filtered for enrichment in COVID-19-positive ImmuneCODE repertoires so that public or cross-reactive TCRs were removed. Using the MIRA antigens, annotated TCRs were further analysed by specific ORF or by position within an ORF. Depth was the summed frequency of annotated unique rearrangements, while breadth was defined as annotated unique rearrangements over total unique productive rearrangements. Two-sided Wilcoxon rank-sum tests were used to compare TCR breadth between groups. This is the immuneACCESS table as TCRdb keeps it, with only in-frame sequences that have V and J called. A part of the clones is gone; compared with another copy, unresolved V genes explain less than half, and the rest is unexplained. The V and J calls and clone size come from that table; D and trimming were worked out from the DNA. This sample is represented by about 480,000 clones; around 88% of them were singletons. The ten biggest clones cover 9.5% to 15% of the sample.

After removal of 7 bases from V and 8 bases from J, the junction retains 13 bases not matched to a gene. According to the germline V gene (reference sequence), CDR1 reads LNHDA and CDR2 reads SQIVND. Measured from the cysteine to the phenylalanine, the CDR3 is 15 residues long. Only the CDR3 DNA is retained, 45 bases long and in frame from the first base. This clonotype originated in a person between 18 and 59 years old who received the Ad26.COV2.S COVID-19 vaccine or a placebo. The source material was peripheral blood, sampled in a trial of Ad26.COV2.S vaccine versus placebo. Here the chain combines TRBV19 and TRBJ1-2; 10 middle bases align to TRBD1. The DNA sequence is TGTGCCAGTATTCAGACAGGGGGCAAAGACGGAGGCTACACCTTC. The translation is CASIQTGGKDGGYTF.